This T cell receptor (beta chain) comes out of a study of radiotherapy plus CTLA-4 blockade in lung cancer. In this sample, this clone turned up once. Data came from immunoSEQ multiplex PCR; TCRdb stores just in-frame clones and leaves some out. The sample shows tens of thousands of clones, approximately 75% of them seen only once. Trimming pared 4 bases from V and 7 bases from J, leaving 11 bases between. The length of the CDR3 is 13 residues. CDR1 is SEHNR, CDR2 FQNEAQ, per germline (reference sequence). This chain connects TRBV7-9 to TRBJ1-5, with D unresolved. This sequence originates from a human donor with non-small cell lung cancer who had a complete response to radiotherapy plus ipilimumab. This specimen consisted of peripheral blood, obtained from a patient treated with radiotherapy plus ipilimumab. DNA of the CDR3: TGTGCCAGCAGCTCCGACGGGAGGCAGCCCCAGCATTTT. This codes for CASSSDGRQPQHF.